This TCR beta chain was sequenced during a study of control samples from healthy donors and cancer patients. Libraries were prepared by immunoSEQ multiplex PCR; TCRdb keeps only in-frame clonotypes and omits some of them. The sample holds roughly 60,000 clones; roughly 94% are singletons and the top ten take 3% to 4%. The germline V gene encodes CDR1 SEHNR and CDR2 FQNEAQ (reference sequence). Trimming stripped 7 bases from V and 1 base from J, with 13 bases between. This CDR3 is 14 amino acids long. The sequence was obtained from a man aged 30 to 45 in good health. Sequences were obtained from blood. J is TRBJ2-5 and V is TRBV7-9, with D possibly being TRBD1 or TRBD2 (5 bases each). Here the CDR3 reads CASTPAGGQETQYF. DNA for the CDR3: TGTGCCAGCACCCCTGCTGGGGGCCAAGAGACCCAGTACTTC.